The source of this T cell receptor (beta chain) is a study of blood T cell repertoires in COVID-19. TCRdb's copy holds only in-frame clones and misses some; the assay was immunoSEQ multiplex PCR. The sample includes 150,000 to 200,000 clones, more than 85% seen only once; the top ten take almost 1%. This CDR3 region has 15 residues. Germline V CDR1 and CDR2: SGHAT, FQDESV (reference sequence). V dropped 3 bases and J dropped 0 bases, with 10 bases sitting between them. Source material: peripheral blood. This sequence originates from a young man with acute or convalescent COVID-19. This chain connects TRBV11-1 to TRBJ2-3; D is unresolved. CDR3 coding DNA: TGTGCCAGCAGCTTGTCGGAGATTAGCACAGATACGCAGTATTTT. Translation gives CASSLSEISTDTQYF. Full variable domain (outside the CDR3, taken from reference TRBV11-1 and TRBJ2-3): EAEVAQSPRYKITEKSQAVAFWCDPISGHATLYWYRQILGQGPELLVQFQDESVVDDSQLPKDRFSAERLKGVDSTLKIQPAELGDSAMYLCASSLSEISTDTQYFGPGTRLTVL.